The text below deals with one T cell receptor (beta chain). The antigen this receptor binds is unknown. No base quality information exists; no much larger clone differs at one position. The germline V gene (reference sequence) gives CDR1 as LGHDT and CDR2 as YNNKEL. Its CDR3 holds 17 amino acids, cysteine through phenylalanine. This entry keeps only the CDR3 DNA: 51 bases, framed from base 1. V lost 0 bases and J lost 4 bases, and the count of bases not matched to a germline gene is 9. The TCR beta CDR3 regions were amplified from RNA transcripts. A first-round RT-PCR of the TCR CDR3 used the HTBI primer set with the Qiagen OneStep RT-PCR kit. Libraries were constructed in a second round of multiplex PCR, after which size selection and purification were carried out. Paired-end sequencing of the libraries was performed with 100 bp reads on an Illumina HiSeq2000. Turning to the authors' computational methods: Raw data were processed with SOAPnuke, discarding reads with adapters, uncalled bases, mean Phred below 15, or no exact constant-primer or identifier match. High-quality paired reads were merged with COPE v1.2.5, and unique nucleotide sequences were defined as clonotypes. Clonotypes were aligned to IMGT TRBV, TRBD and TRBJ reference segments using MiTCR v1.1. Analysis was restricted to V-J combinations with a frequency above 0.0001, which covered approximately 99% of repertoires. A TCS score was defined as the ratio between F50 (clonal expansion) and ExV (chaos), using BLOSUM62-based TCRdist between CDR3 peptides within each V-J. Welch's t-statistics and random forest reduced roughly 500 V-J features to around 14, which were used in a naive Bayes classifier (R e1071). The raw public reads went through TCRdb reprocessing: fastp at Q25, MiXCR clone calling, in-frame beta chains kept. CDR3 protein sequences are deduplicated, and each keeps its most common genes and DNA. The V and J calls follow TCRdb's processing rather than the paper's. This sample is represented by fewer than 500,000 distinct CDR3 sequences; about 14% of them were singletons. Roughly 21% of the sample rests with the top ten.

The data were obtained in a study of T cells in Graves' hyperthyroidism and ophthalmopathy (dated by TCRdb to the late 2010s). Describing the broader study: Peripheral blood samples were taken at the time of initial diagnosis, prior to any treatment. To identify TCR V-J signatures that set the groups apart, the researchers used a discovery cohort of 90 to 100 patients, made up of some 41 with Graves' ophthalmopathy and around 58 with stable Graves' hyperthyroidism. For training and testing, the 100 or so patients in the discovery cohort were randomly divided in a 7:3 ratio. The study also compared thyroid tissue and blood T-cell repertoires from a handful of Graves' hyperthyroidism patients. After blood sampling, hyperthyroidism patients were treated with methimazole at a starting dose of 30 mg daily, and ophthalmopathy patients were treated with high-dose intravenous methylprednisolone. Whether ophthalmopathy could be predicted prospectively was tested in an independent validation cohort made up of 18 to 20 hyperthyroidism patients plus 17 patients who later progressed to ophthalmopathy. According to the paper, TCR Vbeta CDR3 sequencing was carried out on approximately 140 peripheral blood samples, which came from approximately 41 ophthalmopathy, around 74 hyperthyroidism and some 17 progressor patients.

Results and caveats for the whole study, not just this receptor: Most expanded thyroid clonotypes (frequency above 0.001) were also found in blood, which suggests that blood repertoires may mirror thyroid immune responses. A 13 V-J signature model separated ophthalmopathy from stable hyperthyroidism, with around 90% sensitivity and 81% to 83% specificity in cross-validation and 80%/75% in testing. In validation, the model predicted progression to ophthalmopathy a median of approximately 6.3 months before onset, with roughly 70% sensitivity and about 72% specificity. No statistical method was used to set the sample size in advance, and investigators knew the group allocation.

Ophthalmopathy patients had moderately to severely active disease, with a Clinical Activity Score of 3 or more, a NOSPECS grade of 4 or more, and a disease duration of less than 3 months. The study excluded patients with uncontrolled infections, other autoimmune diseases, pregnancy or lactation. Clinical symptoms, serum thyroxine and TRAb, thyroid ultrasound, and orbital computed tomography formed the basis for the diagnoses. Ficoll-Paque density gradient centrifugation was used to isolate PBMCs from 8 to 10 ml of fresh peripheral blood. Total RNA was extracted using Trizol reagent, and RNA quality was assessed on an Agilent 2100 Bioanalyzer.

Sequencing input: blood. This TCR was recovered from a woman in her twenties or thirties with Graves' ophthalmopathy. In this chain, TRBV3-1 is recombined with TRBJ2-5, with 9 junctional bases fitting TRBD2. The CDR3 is CASSQDAGGRVLETQYF. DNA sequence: TGTGCCAGCAGCCAAGACGCGGGGGGGCGGGTACTAGAGACCCAGTACTTC.